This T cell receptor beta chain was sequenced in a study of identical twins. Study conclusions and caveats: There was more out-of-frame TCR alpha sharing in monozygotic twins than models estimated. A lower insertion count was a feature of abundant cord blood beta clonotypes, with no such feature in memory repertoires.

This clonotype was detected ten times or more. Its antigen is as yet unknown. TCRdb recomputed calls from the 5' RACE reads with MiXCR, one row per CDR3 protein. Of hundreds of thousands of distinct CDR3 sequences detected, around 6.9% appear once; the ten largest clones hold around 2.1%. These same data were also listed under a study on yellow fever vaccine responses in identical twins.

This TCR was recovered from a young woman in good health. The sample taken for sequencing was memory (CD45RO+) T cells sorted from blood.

Written as DNA, the CDR3 is TGTGCCAGCAGGGCTCCGGACCAGGACAGGTTGTTTTTT. Its protein is CASRAPDQDRLFF. V gene TRBV2 combines with J gene TRBJ1-4, with 7 bases that match TRBD1. This CDR3 has 13 residues. V lost 6 bases and J lost 15; bases outside the gene matches: 13. Per the germline V gene, CDR1 is SNHLY and CDR2 is FYNNEI.